This T cell receptor (beta chain) was sequenced for a study of graft-versus-host responses after intestinal transplantation. Across the study: Multivisceral, liver-intestinal, or isolated intestinal transplants were received by the recipients. Study results and limitations: Early after transplant, HvG clones declined as circulating GvH clones peaked. Marrow from the recipient contained GvH clones, some of which had appeared first in ileum or blood. The presence of high graft-versus-host to host-versus-graft clonal ratios in allografts characterized patients with graft-donor T cell macrochimerism.

Per the germline V gene, CDR1 is LNHDA and CDR2 is SQIVND (reference sequence). The V end lost 5 bases, the J end lost 7 bases, and 9 bases lay between the germline ends. The CDR3 runs to 12 residues. Assay used: immunoSEQ multiplex PCR; TCRdb lists only in-frame clones, some missing. The sample consists of fewer than 100,000 clones, about 83% of them appearing once. Comment on this clone: The antigen remains unidentified.

This material consisted of PBMCs, taken 255 days after intestinal transplant. The gene calls are TRBV19 and TRBJ2-1; tentative D call: TRBD2 (5 bases). This receptor was identified in a human patient who received an intestinal transplant, so some T cells may come from the graft donor. CDR3 DNA sequence: TGTGCCAGTAGTTTCCGGGGAAATGAGCAGTTCTTC. It specifies CASSFRGNEQFF. Together with reference TRBV19 and TRBJ2-1, the CDR3 gives the full variable domain: DGGITQSPKYLFRKEGQNVTLSCEQNLNHDAMYWYRQDPGQGLRLIYYSQIVNDFQKGDIAEGYSVSREKKESFPLTVTSAQKNPTAFYLCASSFRGNEQFFGPGTRLTVL.